Listed below are T cell receptor beta chains from one sample, sequenced in a study of CD8 T cells in ankylosing spondylitis. In TCRdb, the 5' RACE reads were re-called with MiXCR into one record per CDR3 protein. Here the sample spans about 180,000 distinct CDR3 sequences, 9.5% to 10% being singletons. Sequencing input: blood, either unsorted or a sorted T cell fraction (not recorded which). The receptors stem from a female donor with ankylosing spondylitis or in good health (not recorded which). CDR3s include the opening cysteine and the closing phenylalanine or tryptophan. The D gene is left open where the match is weak. Size tells how often a clone was seen (once, few, many) or the class of an expanded clone, and some rows leave it out.

V gene	clone size	J gene	D gene	CDR3 protein	CDR3 DNA
TRBV27	-	TRBJ2-3	-	CASSSEGAPVHITDTQYF	TGTGCCAGCAGTTCTGAAGGGGCCCCTGTCCACATCACAGATACGCAGTATTTT
TRBV4-3	few	TRBJ2-7	-	CASSQDRISYEQYF	TGCGCCAGCAGCCAAGATAGAATTAGCTACGAGCAGTACTTC
TRBV24-1	many	TRBJ2-1	-	CATSVSAGEQFF	TGTGCCACCAGTGTTAGCGCTGGTGAGCAGTTCTTC
TRBV30	many	TRBJ1-1	-	CAWSVMWKSTIHEAFF	TGTGCCTGGAGCGTTATGTGGAAGTCCACTATCCATGAAGCTTTCTTT
TRBV28	many	TRBJ2-7	TRBD1	CASSSRSGTGVYEQYF	TGTGCCAGCAGTTCCCGATCCGGGACAGGGGTGTACGAGCAGTACTTC
TRBV6-2/TRBV6-3	few	TRBJ2-1	-	CASSYESSESYNEQFF	TGTGCCAGCAGTTACGAGTCTAGCGAATCCTACAATGAGCAGTTCTTC
TRBV7-8	-	TRBJ2-2	-	CASSLGRAAGELFF	TGTGCCAGCAGCTTAGGGCGGGCGGCCGGGGAGCTGTTTTTT
TRBV12-3/TRBV12-4	-	TRBJ2-5	TRBD1	CASRLGQGGARETQYF	TGTGCCAGCAGACTGGGACAGGGGGGAGCTCGGGAGACCCAGTACTTC
TRBV9	few	TRBJ2-1	TRBD2	CASSVEDSGSTTYNEQFF	TGTGCCAGCAGCGTAGAAGATAGCGGGTCGACTACCTACAATGAGCAGTTCTTC
TRBV5-1	-	TRBJ2-1	TRBD2	CASSLGPRGRVYNEQFF	TGCGCCAGCAGCTTGGGGCCTCGCGGGAGGGTCTACAATGAGCAGTTCTTC
TRBV3-1	few	TRBJ1-1	-	CASSQDMILRGGETEAFF	TGTGCCAGCAGCCAAGATATGATACTCAGGGGAGGTGAAACTGAAGCTTTCTTT
TRBV27	-	TRBJ2-1	TRBD2	CASRRLAGAYNEQFF	TGTGCCAGCAGACGACTAGCGGGGGCATACAATGAGCAGTTCTTC
TRBV27	-	TRBJ2-1	TRBD2	CACSLAPSIEAGEISDNEQFF	TGTGCCTGCAGTTTAGCCCCCTCGATAGAAGCGGGAGAAATTAGTGACAATGAGCAGTTCTTC
TRBV6-2/TRBV6-3	-	TRBJ2-7	-	CASSYGSGSFSYEQYF	TGTGCCAGCAGTTACGGTTCCGGGAGTTTCTCCTACGAGCAGTACTTC
TRBV11-2	few	TRBJ1-3	-	CASSPRPGDTIYF	TGTGCCAGCAGCCCTAGACCTGGAGACACCATATATTTT
TRBV3-1	few	TRBJ2-7	-	CASSQDPDYSSYEQYF	TGTGCCAGCAGCCAAGACCCGGACTACAGCTCCTACGAGCAGTACTTC
TRBV20-1	-	TRBJ2-5	-	CSARDSVRRETQYF	TGCAGTGCTAGAGATTCCGTCCGTCGGGAGACCCAGTACTTC
TRBV9	few	TRBJ2-3	TRBD2	CASNSAGGNLNTQYF	TGTGCCAGCAACTCAGCGGGAGGAAATTTGAATACGCAGTATTTT
TRBV27	many	TRBJ2-4	-	CASKAMGGNIQYF	TGTGCCAGCAAGGCCATGGGAGGAAACATTCAGTACTTC
TRBV12-3/TRBV12-4	many	TRBJ2-1	-	CASKRATNYNEQFF	TGTGCCAGTAAGCGGGCCACTAACTACAATGAGCAGTTCTTC
TRBV20-1	-	TRBJ1-2	TRBD1	CSASGQGVYLGYTF	TGCAGTGCTTCGGGACAGGGGGTCTATTTAGGCTACACCTTC
TRBV4-3	few	TRBJ1-1	-	CASSPHPGEGNTEAFF	TGCGCCAGCAGCCCGCATCCAGGGGAGGGTAACACTGAAGCTTTCTTT
TRBV21-1	many	TRBJ1-4	-	CASSKGETTTNEKLFF	TGTGCCAGCAGCAAGGGGGAGACTACAACTAATGAAAAACTGTTTTTT
TRBV7-9	few	TRBJ2-5	-	CASSPDRRQETQYF	TGTGCCAGCAGCCCTGACAGGCGACAAGAGACCCAGTACTTC
TRBV3-1	few	TRBJ2-7	TRBD2	CASSSSLAGGDEQYF	TGTGCCAGCAGCTCGAGTCTAGCGGGAGGGGACGAGCAGTACTTC
TRBV7-9	few	TRBJ2-7	-	CASSSPWDSYEQYF	TGTGCCAGCAGCTCCCCCTGGGACTCCTACGAGCAGTACTTC
TRBV20-1	few	TRBJ2-3	-	CSAGGLATTDTQYF	TGCAGTGCTGGAGGGTTGGCGACTACAGATACGCAGTATTTT
TRBV12-5	-	TRBJ1-2	-	CASGLFSGANYGYTF	TGTGCTAGTGGTTTGTTCTCCGGGGCTAACTATGGCTACACCTTC
TRBV21-1	few	TRBJ2-4	-	CASSKVGQPANIQYF	TGTGCCAGCAGCAAAGTCGGCCAGCCGGCGAACATTCAGTACTTC
TRBV7-2	few	TRBJ2-7	-	CASSFGAVLNEQYF	TGTGCCAGCAGCTTTGGGGCAGTTTTGAACGAGCAGTACTTC
TRBV20-1	-	TRBJ2-1	-	CSARVLDLYNEQFF	TGCAGTGCTAGAGTACTAGATCTCTACAATGAGCAGTTCTTC
TRBV12-3/TRBV12-4	few	TRBJ2-3	-	CASGGGGTTDTQYF	TGTGCCAGCGGTGGTGGTGGGACCACAGATACGCAGTATTTT
TRBV20-1	few	TRBJ2-7	TRBD2	CSARRLAKGLEQYF	TGCAGTGCTAGGAGACTAGCGAAGGGTCTCGAGCAGTACTTC
TRBV7-8	few	TRBJ1-2	-	CASSLELSLEGYTF	TGTGCCAGCAGCTTAGAGCTATCACTTGAGGGCTACACCTTC
TRBV6-1	-	TRBJ1-1	-	CASTSTEGWTEAFF	TGTGCCAGCACCTCGACGGAGGGATGGACTGAAGCTTTCTTT
TRBV6-1	few	TRBJ1-5	-	CASSDLDVDNQPQHF	TGTGCCAGCAGTGACCTCGACGTTGACAATCAGCCCCAGCATTTT
TRBV4-3	few	TRBJ2-1	TRBD2	CASSQETGLAGLNEQFF	TGCGCCAGCAGCCAAGAGACGGGACTAGCGGGATTAAATGAGCAGTTCTTC
TRBV4-3	-	TRBJ2-6	-	CASSQDGRLSGANVLTF	TGCGCCAGCAGCCAAGATGGGAGGCTCTCTGGGGCCAACGTCCTGACTTTC
TRBV6-2/TRBV6-3	-	TRBJ2-1	TRBD2	CASSHYATSGRLTSF	TGTGCCAGCAGCCATTACGCGACTAGCGGGAGGCTCACATCCTTC
TRBV29-1	many	TRBJ2-1	TRBD2	CSVSGTTYNEQFF	TGCAGCGTATCCGGGACTACCTACAATGAGCAGTTCTTC
TRBV4-3	few	TRBJ1-1	-	CASSQWVLSTEAFF	TGCGCCAGCAGCCAATGGGTCCTGAGCACTGAAGCTTTCTTT
TRBV20-1	few	TRBJ2-1	TRBD2	CSAPGLAGVSYNEQFF	TGCAGTGCCCCGGGACTAGCGGGAGTATCCTACAATGAGCAGTTCTTC
TRBV20-1	many	TRBJ2-4	-	CSARNKGAKNIQYF	TGCAGTGCTAGAAACAAGGGAGCCAAAAACATTCAGTACTTC
TRBV7-9	many	TRBJ1-2	-	CASSLGVDYGYTF	TGTGCCAGCAGCTTGGGCGTCGATTATGGCTACACCTTC
TRBV5-8	few	TRBJ2-1	TRBD2	CASSLWPAGGPGEQFF	TGTGCCAGCAGCTTGTGGCCGGCGGGAGGGCCCGGGGAGCAGTTCTTC
TRBV7-8	-	TRBJ1-1	-	CASSLAQRGNTEAFF	TGTGCCAGCAGCTTAGCCCAGAGGGGGAACACTGAAGCTTTCTTT
TRBV7-9	few	TRBJ2-7	TRBD1	CASSPRTGADEQYF	TGTGCCAGCAGCCCCCGGACAGGGGCGGACGAGCAGTACTTC
TRBV7-6	many	TRBJ1-1	-	CASSLQPNTEAFF	TGTGCCAGCAGTTTACAGCCGAACACTGAAGCTTTCTTT
TRBV7-9	-	TRBJ2-5	TRBD2	CASTEAGGETQYF	TGTGCCAGCACGGAGGCGGGAGGAGAGACCCAGTACTTC
TRBV5-1	few	TRBJ2-7	TRBD1	CASSPGTGRRNPYEQYF	TGCGCCAGCAGCCCCGGGACAGGGCGACGTAACCCCTACGAGCAGTACTTC
TRBV10-2	-	TRBJ1-5	-	CASSESGGGRQPKHF	TGCGCCAGCAGTGAGTCTGGAGGGGGAAGACAGCCCAAGCATTTT